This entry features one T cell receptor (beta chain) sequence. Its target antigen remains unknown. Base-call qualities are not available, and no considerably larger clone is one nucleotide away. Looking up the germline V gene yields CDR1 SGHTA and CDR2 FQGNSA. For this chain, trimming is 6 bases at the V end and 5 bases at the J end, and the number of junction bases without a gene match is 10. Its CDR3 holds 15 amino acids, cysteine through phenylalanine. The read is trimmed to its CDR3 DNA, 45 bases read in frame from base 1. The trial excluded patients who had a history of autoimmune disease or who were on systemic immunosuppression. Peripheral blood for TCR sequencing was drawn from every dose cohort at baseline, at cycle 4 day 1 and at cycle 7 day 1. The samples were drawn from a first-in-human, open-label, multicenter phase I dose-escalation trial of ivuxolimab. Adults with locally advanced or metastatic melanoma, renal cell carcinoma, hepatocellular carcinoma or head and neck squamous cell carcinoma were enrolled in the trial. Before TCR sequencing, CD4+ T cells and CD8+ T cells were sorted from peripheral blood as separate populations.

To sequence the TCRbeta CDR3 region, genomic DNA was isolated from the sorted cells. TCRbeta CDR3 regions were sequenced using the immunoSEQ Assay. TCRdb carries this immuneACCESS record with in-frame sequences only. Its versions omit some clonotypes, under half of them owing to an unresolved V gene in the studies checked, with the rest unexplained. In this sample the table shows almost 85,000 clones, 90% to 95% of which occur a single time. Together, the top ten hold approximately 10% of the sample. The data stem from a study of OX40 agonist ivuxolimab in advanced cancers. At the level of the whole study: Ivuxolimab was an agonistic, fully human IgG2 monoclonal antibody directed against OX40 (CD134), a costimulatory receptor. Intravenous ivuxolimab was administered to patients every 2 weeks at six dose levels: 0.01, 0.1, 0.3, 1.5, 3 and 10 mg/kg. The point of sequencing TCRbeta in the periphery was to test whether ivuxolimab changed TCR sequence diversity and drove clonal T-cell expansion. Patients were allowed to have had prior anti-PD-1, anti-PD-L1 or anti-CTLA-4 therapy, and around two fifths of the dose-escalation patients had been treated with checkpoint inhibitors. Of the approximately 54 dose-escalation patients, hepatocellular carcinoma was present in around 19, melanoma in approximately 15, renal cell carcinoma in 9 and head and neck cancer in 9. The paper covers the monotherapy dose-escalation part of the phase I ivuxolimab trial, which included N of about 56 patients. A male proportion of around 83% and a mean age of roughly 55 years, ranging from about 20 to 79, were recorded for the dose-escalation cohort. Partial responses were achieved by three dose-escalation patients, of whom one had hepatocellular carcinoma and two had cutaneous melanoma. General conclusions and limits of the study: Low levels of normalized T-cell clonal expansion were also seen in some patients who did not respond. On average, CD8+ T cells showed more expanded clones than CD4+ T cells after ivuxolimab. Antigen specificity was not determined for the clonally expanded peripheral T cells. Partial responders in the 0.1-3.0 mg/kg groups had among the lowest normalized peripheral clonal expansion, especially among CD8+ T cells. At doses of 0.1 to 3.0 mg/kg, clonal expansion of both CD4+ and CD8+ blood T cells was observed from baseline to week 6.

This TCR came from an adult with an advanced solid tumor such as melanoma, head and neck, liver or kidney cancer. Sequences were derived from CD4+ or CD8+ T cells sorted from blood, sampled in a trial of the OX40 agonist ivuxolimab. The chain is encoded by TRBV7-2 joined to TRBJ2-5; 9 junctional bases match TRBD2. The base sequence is TGTGCCAGCAGACCGAATAGCGGGAGTGGTGAGACCCAGTACTTC. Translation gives CASRPNSGSGETQYF.